This T cell receptor (beta chain) was captured by sequencing in a study of blood T cell repertoires in COVID-19. Looking at the study overall: Both acute and convalescent COVID-19 samples were obtained from the United States, Italy and Spain. Sources were T cells, B-cell-depleted T cells, or PBMCs; the material itself was cDNA or gDNA.

The CDR3 loop spans 14 amino acids. V lost 5 bases to trimming and J lost 4 bases, with 14 bases between them. Germline lookup yields CDR1 KGHSH and CDR2 LQKENI. Original analysis: Quantification of nucleated cells was approximated via reference gene primer amplification. Measured with immunoSEQ multiplex PCR; TCRdb has only the in-frame clones, and not every one. V and J calls and clone size are given by that table; D and trimming were obtained from the DNA. In the table there are a few hundred thousand clones, 70% to 90% of which are singletons. This clonotype was sampled from a man in his forties or fifties with acute or convalescent COVID-19. This chain connects TRBV18 to TRBJ1-2; D possibly corresponds to TRBD1 (5 bases). Sequenced input: peripheral blood. The CDR3 region is CASSTRTGGYGYTF. The CDR3 region has the DNA TGTGCCAGCTCAACGCGGACCGGGGGCTATGGCTACACCTTC.